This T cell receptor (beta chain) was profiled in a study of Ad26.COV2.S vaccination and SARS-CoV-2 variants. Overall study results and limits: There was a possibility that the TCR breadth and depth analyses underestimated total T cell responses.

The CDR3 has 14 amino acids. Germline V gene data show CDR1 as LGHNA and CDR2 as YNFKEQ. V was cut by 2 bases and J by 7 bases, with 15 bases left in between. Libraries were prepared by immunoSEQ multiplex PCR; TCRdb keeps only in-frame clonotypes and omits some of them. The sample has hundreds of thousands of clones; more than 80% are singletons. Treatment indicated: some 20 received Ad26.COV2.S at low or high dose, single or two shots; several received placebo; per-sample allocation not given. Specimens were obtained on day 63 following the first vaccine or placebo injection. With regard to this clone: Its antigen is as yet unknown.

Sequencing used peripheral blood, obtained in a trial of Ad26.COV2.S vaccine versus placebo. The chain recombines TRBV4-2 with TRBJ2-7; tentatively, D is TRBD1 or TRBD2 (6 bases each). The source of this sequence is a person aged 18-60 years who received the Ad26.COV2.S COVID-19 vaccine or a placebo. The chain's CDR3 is CASSQKQGGGEQYF. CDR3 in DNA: TGTGCCAGCAGCCAAAAACAGGGTGGAGGGGAGCAGTACTTC.